The 26 T cell receptor beta chains listed next were all sequenced from one sample in a study of T cell responses to AZD1222 COVID-19 vaccine. Sequencing used immunoSEQ multiplex PCR; TCRdb keeps in-frame clones, though not all of them. This table has tens of thousands of clones, 88% appearing once. Sequenced here: peripheral blood, sampled 28 days after the second AZD1222 dose. The source of these receptors is an adult who received the AZD1222 COVID-19 vaccine.

The rearrangement uses TRBV4-1 and TRBJ1-5, with unresolved D. The germline V gene encodes CDR1 MGHRA and CDR2 YSYEKL. The V end was cut by 0 bases, the J end by 7 bases, with 16 bases between. The CDR3 is 16 residues long. For the CDR3, the DNA is TGCGCCAGCAGCCAAGACGGGAGTGGCCTGGGACAGCCCCAGCATTTT. Its protein is CASSQDGSGLGQPQHF.

The genes are TRBV28 and TRBJ1-2; perhaps TRBD1 as D (5 bases). CDR3 length: 13 amino acids. The V gene's germline CDR1 is MDHEN and CDR2 SYDVKM. V lost 3 bases to trimming and J lost 4 bases, with 9 bases between them. CDR3 sequence (DNA): TGTGCCAGCAGTTTCAGAGGGGTCTATGGCTACACCTTC. This codes for CASSFRGVYGYTF.

This clone has only one observation. This rearrangement joins TRBV14 to TRBJ2-4, with D perhaps being TRBD1 or TRBD2 (6 bases each). The CDR3 covers 15 residues. V was pared by 6 bases and J by 1 base, with 13 bases between. Germline V gives CDR1 SGHDN, CDR2 FVKESK. The CDR3 DNA reads as TGTGCCAGCAGTCAGGAGGGGGGTGCCAAAAACATTCAGTACTTC. Its translation: CASSQEGGAKNIQYF.

This clone was seen a single time. Other DNA sequences in the same sample also yield this CDR3. The chain recombines TRBV27 with TRBJ2-3; perhaps TRBD1 as D (5 bases). Trimming removed 3 bases from V and 0 bases from J, with 7 bases in between. CDR1 MNHEY and CDR2 SMNVEV come from the germline V gene (reference sequence). This CDR3 is built from 14 residues. As DNA, the CDR3 is TGTGCCAGCAGTTTGGGGCTTAGCACAGATACGCAGTATTTT. Amino acids: CASSLGLSTDTQYF.

This clone was recorded once. V is TRBV7-9 and J is TRBJ1-4; 7 bases are shared with TRBD1. The ends lost 3 bases at V and 2 bases at J; junction bases unmatched: 3. Germline assignment: CDR1 SEHNR and CDR2 FQNEAQ (reference sequence). This CDR3 is built from 15 residues. The CDR3 spells CASSFPTGTNEKLFF. The CDR3 DNA sequence: TGTGCCAGCAGCTTCCCGACAGGGACTAATGAAAAACTGTTTTTT.

The chain couples TRBV10-2 to TRBJ1-2, with D tentatively TRBD1 (6 bases). Germline CDR1 and CDR2: WSHSY and SAAADI. V was trimmed by 3 bases and J by 4 bases, leaving 18 bases between them. This CDR3 contains 16 residues. CDR3 residues: CASSDTGAGAGYGYTF. The CDR3 DNA reads TGCGCCAGCAGTGATACGGGGGCGGGGGCGGGCTATGGCTACACCTTC.

V and J are TRBV28 and TRBJ2-3, with D perhaps matching TRBD2 (6 bases). The CDR3 loop spans 14 amino acids. V gave up 3 bases and J gave up 0 bases, with 7 bases separating them. Germline CDR1 is MDHEN and CDR2 is SYDVKM. The chain's CDR3 is CASSFSGSTDTQYF. The CDR3 DNA reads as TGTGCCAGCAGTTTCAGCGGGAGCACAGATACGCAGTATTTT.

The genes are TRBV4-2 and TRBJ1-6; 7 bases are a match to TRBD1. CDR3 length: 14 residues. Germline lookup yields CDR1 LGHNA and CDR2 YNFKEQ. The ends lost 7 bases at V and 9 bases at J; junction bases unmatched: 9. This CDR3 reads CASTQGTVGSPLHF. The CDR3 nucleotides read TGTGCCAGCACCCAGGGGACAGTGGGTTCACCCCTCCACTTT.

The chain carries TRBV4-1 and TRBJ1-1; no definite D call. The CDR3 loop spans 14 amino acids. Per the germline V gene, CDR1 is MGHRA and CDR2 is YSYEKL. Trimming shortened V by 0 bases and J by 3 bases, and 8 bases separated the two germline ends. The CDR3 reads CASSQDRTDTEAFF. The CDR3 DNA reads as TGCGCCAGCAGCCAAGATAGGACGGACACTGAAGCTTTCTTT.

This clone was detected once. The genes are TRBV13 and TRBJ1-1; 8 nucleotides line up with TRBD1. Per the germline V gene, CDR1 is PRHDT and CDR2 is FYEKMQ (reference sequence). V gave up 5 bases and J gave up 5 bases; unmatched junction bases: 4. The CDR3 consists of 13 residues. The CDR3 sequence is CASSARQGTEAFF. The CDR3, as DNA: TGTGCCAGCAGCGCCCGACAGGGGACTGAAGCTTTCTTT.

In DNA form, the CDR3 reads TGTGCCAGTAATCAAGCGGGAGGACAAAACAATGAGCAGTTCTTC. This encodes CASNQAGGQNNEQFF. V gene TRBV19 combines with J gene TRBJ2-1, with 9 positions matching TRBD2. Germline CDR1 is LNHDA and CDR2 is SQIVND (reference sequence). The CDR3 has 15 residues. With 7 bases clipped from V and 5 bases from J, the junction kept 9 bases outside the gene matches.

V and J are TRBV5-1 and TRBJ2-2; TRBD2 aligns across 12 bases. CDR1 is SGHRS, CDR2 YFSETQ, per germline. Germline trimming cut 4 bases from V and 6 bases from J; bases unmatched to any gene: 4. This CDR3 region has 15 residues. The CDR3 loop is CASSRTSGTAGELFF. Written as DNA, the CDR3 is TGCGCCAGCAGCAGGACTAGCGGGACGGCCGGGGAGCTGTTTTTT.

V is TRBV4-2 and J is TRBJ2-5, with 11 bases that match TRBD2. The ends lost 1 base at V and 1 base at J; junction bases unmatched: 11. The CDR3 runs 19 residues. Germline values: CDR1 LGHNA, CDR2 YNFKEQ. CDR3 region: CASSQGLSGTSGIQETQYF. The CDR3 DNA follows: TGTGCCAGCAGCCAAGGCCTCTCGGGGACTAGCGGAATCCAAGAGACCCAGTACTTC.

The chain links TRBV10-1 to TRBJ2-1, with a weak D call TRBD2 (6 bases). Germline V lookup: CDR1 WNHNN, CDR2 SYGVQD (reference sequence). This CDR3 comprises 15 residues. Trimming removed 6 bases from V and 4 bases from J, with 16 bases in between. The CDR3 sequence: CASSLVAAPYNEQFF. The CDR3 coding sequence is TGCGCCAGCAGCCTCGTAGCGGCCCCATACAATGAGCAGTTCTTC.

CDR3: CASSDSPGQGAGNTIYF. DNA of the CDR3: TGCGCCAGCAGTGATTCACCGGGACAGGGGGCTGGAAACACCATATATTTT. The chain links TRBV10-2 to TRBJ1-3; the match to TRBD1 covers 11 bases. Germline trimming cut 3 bases from V and 2 bases from J; bases unmatched to any gene: 6. In germline, CDR1 is WSHSY, CDR2 SAAADI. This CDR3 is 17 amino acids long.

This clone was detected only a few times. This chain joins TRBV9 and TRBJ2-7, with D perhaps matching TRBD1 or TRBD2 (5 bases each). Germline V gene sequence: CDR1 SGDLS, CDR2 YYNGEE. Between the trimmed V and J ends, which lost 3 bases and 0 bases, there was a span of 10 bases. This CDR3 has 14 residues. CDR3 sequence (DNA): TGTGCCAGCAGCGCCACCGGGACCTCCTACGAGCAGTACTTC. This encodes CASSATGTSYEQYF.

In its sample, this clone was seen once. V and J are TRBV29-1 and TRBJ1-2; D is ambiguous. Germline V gene sequence: CDR1 SQVTM, CDR2 ANQGSEA. The V gene lost 7 bases and the J gene lost 6 bases, with 18 bases spanning the gap. The CDR3 has 13 amino acids. The CDR3 coding sequence is TGCAGCGCCATCAGTCAGCTGAAAAATGGCTACACCTTC. Amino acid sequence: CSAISQLKNGYTF.

This rearrangement joins TRBV27 to TRBJ2-5; D unresolved. Trimming removed 6 bases at V and 3 bases at J, with 17 bases between. The CDR3 consists of 15 residues. Germline assignment: CDR1 MNHEY and CDR2 SMNVEV (reference sequence). CDR3 nucleotides: TGTGCCAGCAGCTCCGGGTCTGCGGCCGAAGAGACCCAGTACTTC. It codes for CASSSGSAAEETQYF.

The chain couples TRBV5-1 to TRBJ1-1; maybe TRBD1 (6 bases). The V and J ends lost 4 bases and 8 bases respectively, with 9 bases between them. The CDR3 length is 11 residues. Per germline, CDR1 SGHRS and CDR2 YFSETQ. This CDR3 reads CASSGGGEAFF. In DNA form, the CDR3 reads TGCGCCAGCAGCGGGGGCGGGGAAGCTTTCTTT. Supplemented by reference TRBV5-1 and TRBJ1-1, the full variable domain reads KAGVTQTPRYLIKTRGQQVTLSCSPISGHRSVSWYQQTPGQGLQFLFEYFSETQRNKGNFPGRFSGRQFSNSRSEMNVSTLELGDSALYLCASSGGGEAFFGQGTRLTVV.

The chain joins TRBV7-8 to TRBJ1-2, with D hard to call. Germline V gene lookup returns CDR1 SGHVS and CDR2 FQNEAQ. Trimming shortened V by 1 base and J by 3 bases, and 9 bases separated the two germline ends. The CDR3 has 14 residues. CDR3 bases: TGTGCCAGCAGCTTAGGACCGGGCCACTATGGCTACACCTTC. Translation gives CASSLGPGHYGYTF. Using reference TRBV7-8 and TRBJ1-2 for the parts outside the CDR3, the full variable domain is GAGVSQSPRYKVAKRGQDVALRCDPISGHVSLFWYQQALGQGPEFLTYFQNEAQLDKSGLPSDRFFAERPEGSVSTLKIQRTQQEDSAVYLCASSLGPGHYGYTFGSGTRLTVV.

The J gene is TRBJ2-7, the V gene TRBV28, with TRBD2 identical over 9 bases. The CDR3 runs to 14 residues. Losses at the gene ends were 2 bases for V and 5 bases for J; bases not matched to a gene: 4. Germline V gives CDR1 MDHEN, CDR2 SYDVKM. In DNA, the CDR3 is TGTGCCAGCAGTTTAGCTAGCGGGACCGACGAGCAGTACTTC. Encoded protein: CASSLASGTDEQYF.

The V gene is TRBV19, the J gene TRBJ2-1, with 11 positions matching TRBD2. The CDR3 loop spans 13 amino acids. Germline assignment: CDR1 LNHDA and CDR2 SQIVND (reference sequence). With 8 bases clipped from V and 4 bases from J, the junction kept 1 base outside the gene matches. This CDR3 reads CASWTSGYNEQFF. CDR3 in DNA: TGTGCCAGTTGGACTAGCGGGTACAATGAGCAGTTCTTC. The whole variable domain, remainder taken from reference TRBV19 and TRBJ2-1, is DGGITQSPKYLFRKEGQNVTLSCEQNLNHDAMYWYRQDPGQGLRLIYYSQIVNDFQKGDIAEGYSVSREKKESFPLTVTSAQKNPTAFYLCASWTSGYNEQFFGPGTRLTVL.

V and J are TRBV6-1 and TRBJ2-1; 10 bases agree with TRBD1. Per germline, CDR1 MNHNS and CDR2 SASEGT. The CDR3 has 17 residues. Trimming cost V 4 bases and J 0 bases; bases outside gene matches: 6. This chain's CDR3 is CASSVPDRGSSYNEQFF. DNA for the CDR3: TGTGCCAGCAGTGTCCCGGACAGGGGGAGCTCCTACAATGAGCAGTTCTTC.

This sequence joins TRBV7-9 and TRBJ1-6; no reliable D call. Trimming shortened V by 6 bases and J by 7 bases, and 19 bases separated the two germline ends. The CDR3 contains 16 residues. Germline V gene lookup returns CDR1 SEHNR and CDR2 FQNEAQ (reference sequence). The CDR3, as DNA: TGTGCCAGCAGTCCCGGCGGTATGGGTCAGAATTCACCCCTCCACTTT. This sequence encodes CASSPGGMGQNSPLHF.

V gene TRBV4-3 combines with J gene TRBJ2-7, with 7 bases fitting TRBD2. J lost 3 bases, V lost 1 base, and 12 bases had no gene match. The CDR3 has 17 residues. From germline, CDR1 is LGHNA and CDR2 YSLEER. The CDR3 DNA sequence: TGCGCCAGCAGCCAAGGCTTAGGTCGTAGCGGGCACTACGAGCAGTACTTC. It codes for CASSQGLGRSGHYEQYF.

The V call is TRBV9, the J call TRBJ2-5; no firm D call. Germline values: CDR1 SGDLS, CDR2 YYNGEE. Trimming took off 0 bases at V and 3 bases at J, with 12 bases between the two ends. The CDR3 spans 15 residues. CDR3 nucleotide sequence: TGTGCCAGCAGCGTAGAAGGGTACCCAAAAGAGACCCAGTACTTC. Translating gives CASSVEGYPKETQYF.